The 17 T cell receptor beta chains reported below all come from one sample, sequenced in a study of T cells after yellow fever vaccination. TCRdb passed the 5' RACE reads through MiXCR, listing each CDR3 protein once. Found here are 500,000 to 650,000 distinct CDR3 sequences, 10% to 15% of them singletons; the top ten hold about 15%. The specimen comprised PBMCs, sampled on the day of the yellow fever booster vaccination. Receptors were obtained from a man aged 25 to 40 who received the YFV17D yellow fever vaccine.

This clonotype came up many times. This chain links TRBV10-3 with TRBJ1-2; tentatively, D is TRBD1 (6 bases). The CDR3 spans 16 residues. Germline V lookup: CDR1 ENHRY, CDR2 SYGVKD. The V gene lost 2 bases and the J gene lost 1 base, with 14 bases spanning the gap. CDR3 residues: CAISEPTGGFNYGYTF. The CDR3 nucleotides are TGTGCCATCAGTGAGCCGACAGGAGGCTTTAACTATGGCTACACCTTC.

The CDR3 loop reads CASGTSGAHNEQFF. The CDR3 DNA reads TGCGCCAGCGGAACTAGCGGGGCCCACAATGAGCAGTTCTTC. The chain uses TRBV5-1 and TRBJ2-1; the match to TRBD2 covers 10 bases. V was pared by 7 bases and J by 5 bases, with 6 bases of the junction left unmatched. Germline assignment: CDR1 SGHRS and CDR2 YFSETQ. This CDR3 spans 14 amino acids.

The chain is built from TRBV11-2 and TRBJ2-7, with TRBD2 matching over 7 bases. The V segment lost 2 bases and the J segment 5 bases; nucleotides outside the gene matches: 6. CDR1 and CDR2 (germline): SGHAT, FQNNGV. The CDR3 spans 14 residues. The CDR3: CASSLFTSVHEQYF. CDR3 nucleotide sequence: TGTGCCAGCAGCTTATTCACTAGCGTCCACGAGCAGTACTTC.

Many counts were recorded for this clonotype. CDR3: CSARDTDTQYF. The CDR3 DNA is TGCAGTGCTAGGGACACAGATACGCAGTATTTT. The V gene is TRBV20-1, the J gene TRBJ2-3; D not certain. CDR3 length: 11 residues. Germline V gene lookup returns CDR1 DFQATT and CDR2 SNEGSKA (reference sequence). V lost 3 bases to trimming and J lost 2 bases, with 3 bases between them.

The V call is TRBV5-6, the J call TRBJ1-5, with D possibly being TRBD1 (6 bases). CDR3 length: 16 residues. Trimming took off 2 bases at V and 6 bases at J, with 18 bases between the two ends. The germline gives CDR1 SGHDT, CDR2 YYEEEE. The CDR3 DNA sequence: TGTGCCAGCAGCTTCACTACGGGGGGGGCAGGTCAGCCCCAGCATTTT. Translated: CASSFTTGGAGQPQHF.

The CDR3 sequence is CASSQGLLAGGSYEQYF. The CDR3 DNA reads TGCGCCAGCAGCCAAGGGTTACTAGCGGGCGGCTCCTACGAGCAGTACTTC. This chain joins TRBV4-3 and TRBJ2-7; 9 bases align to TRBD2. This CDR3 contains 17 residues. After removal of 1 base from V and 0 bases from J, the junction contained 7 bases not matched to a gene. The germline V gene has CDR1 LGHNA and CDR2 YSLEER.

The sample holds a few counts of this clonotype. In nucleotides, the CDR3 is TGCGCCAGCAGCTTGGGCAACTCTGGGGCCAACGTCCTGACTTTC. Its protein is CASSLGNSGANVLTF. The rearrangement uses TRBV5-1 and TRBJ2-6; no clear D gene. Deletions cut 0 bases from V and 0 bases from J, with 4 bases between. Looked up from germline, CDR1 is SGHRS and CDR2 is YFSETQ. The CDR3 length is 15 residues.

This clonotype was seen only a few times. CDR3 bases: TGTGCCAGCAGTTTTATCCAGTCCTCCTACGAGCAGTACTTC. Protein: CASSFIQSSYEQYF. This chain links TRBV28 with TRBJ2-7; the D is unclear. V lost 3 bases to trimming and J lost 0 bases, with 9 bases between them. Germline V gives CDR1 MDHEN, CDR2 SYDVKM. The CDR3 is 14 amino acids.

The chain employs TRBV20-1 and TRBJ2-2; 9 nucleotides align to TRBD1. The CDR3 covers 15 residues. Looked up from germline, CDR1 is DFQATT and CDR2 is SNEGSKA (reference sequence). V shed 4 bases and J 4 bases; nucleotides not matched to a gene: 7. DNA for the CDR3: TGCAGTGCTACCCCCGGGACAGGGCGCACCGGGGAGCTGTTTTTT. Translating it yields CSATPGTGRTGELFF.

This clonotype was seen a handful of times. The chain joins TRBV29-1 to TRBJ1-4; weak D call: TRBD1 (6 bases). The CDR3 length is 12 residues. CDR1 SQVTM and CDR2 ANQGSEA come from the germline V gene. Trimming removed 7 bases from V and 5 bases from J, with 11 bases in between. The CDR3 reads CSAEGVNEKLFF. As DNA, the CDR3 is TGCAGCGCCGAGGGGGTGAATGAAAAACTGTTTTTT.

The V gene is TRBV20-1, the J gene TRBJ1-2, with D maybe TRBD1 (5 bases). The CDR3 contains 13 residues. Germline CDR1 is DFQATT and CDR2 is SNEGSKA (reference sequence). V shed 2 bases and J shed 7 bases, with 14 bases lying between them. CDR3 bases: TGCAGTGCTAGAAACTCCAGGCAGGGTGGCTACACCTTC. Protein: CSARNSRQGGYTF.

This clonotype has a count of ten or more. V gene TRBV18 combines with J gene TRBJ2-5; perhaps TRBD2 as D (6 bases). The CDR3 runs to 13 residues. Germline loops: CDR1 KGHSH, CDR2 LQKENI. Trimming stripped 8 bases from V and 5 bases from J, with 15 bases between. The CDR3 spells CASSPSRGETQYF. Here the CDR3 DNA reads TGTGCCAGCAGCCCTTCCCGGGGGGAGACCCAGTACTTC.

The V gene is TRBV29-1, the J gene TRBJ2-3; no reliable D call. This CDR3 is 12 amino acids long. Trimming removed 0 bases at V and 4 bases at J, with 5 bases between. Germline values: CDR1 SQVTM, CDR2 ANQGSEA. CDR3 in amino acids: CSVEDRPDTQYF. The CDR3 coding sequence is TGCAGCGTTGAAGATCGCCCAGATACGCAGTATTTT.

The rearrangement joins TRBV11-2 to TRBJ2-1; the D is unclear. Germline lookup yields CDR1 SGHAT and CDR2 FQNNGV. The V and J ends lost 8 bases and 6 bases respectively, with 14 bases between them. This CDR3 spans 13 amino acids. CDR3: CASARVVGNEQFF. The CDR3 DNA reads TGTGCCAGCGCCCGGGTAGTGGGCAATGAGCAGTTCTTC.

The chain is built from TRBV20-1 and TRBJ2-7, with a possible D match to TRBD2 (6 bases). Per the germline V gene, CDR1 is DFQATT and CDR2 is SNEGSKA (reference sequence). V was cut by 2 bases and J by 4 bases, with 12 bases left in between. The CDR3 loop spans 13 amino acids. This CDR3 reads CSARSVGGYEQYF. The DNA for the CDR3 is TGCAGTGCTAGATCCGTCGGGGGATACGAGCAGTACTTC.

The V call is TRBV20-1, the J call TRBJ2-1, with D unresolved. Germline V CDR1 and CDR2: DFQATT, SNEGSKA (reference sequence). Deletions cut 3 bases from V and 10 bases from J, with 10 bases between. The CDR3 length is 11 residues. CDR3 sequence (DNA): TGCAGTGCTAGGAGCTCCCCCGAGCAGTTCTTC. It translates to CSARSSPEQFF.

The gene calls are TRBV9 and TRBJ2-1; maybe TRBD2 (6 bases). The CDR3 runs 17 residues. Germline CDR1 reads SGDLS; CDR2 reads YYNGEE. Trimming stripped 4 bases from V and 0 bases from J, with 17 bases between. CDR3 sequence: CASSPREAGRSYNEQFF. The CDR3 bases are TGTGCCAGCAGCCCCCGAGAAGCGGGCCGCTCCTACAATGAGCAGTTCTTC.